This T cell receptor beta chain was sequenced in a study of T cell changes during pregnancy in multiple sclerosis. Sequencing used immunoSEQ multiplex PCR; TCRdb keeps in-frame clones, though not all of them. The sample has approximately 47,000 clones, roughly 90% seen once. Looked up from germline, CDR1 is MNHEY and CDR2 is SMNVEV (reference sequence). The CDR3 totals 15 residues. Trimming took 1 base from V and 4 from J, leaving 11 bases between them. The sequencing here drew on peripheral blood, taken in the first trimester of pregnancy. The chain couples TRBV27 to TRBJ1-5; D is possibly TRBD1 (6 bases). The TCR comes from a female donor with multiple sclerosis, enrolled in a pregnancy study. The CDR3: CASSLLSGDNQPQHF. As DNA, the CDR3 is TGTGCCAGCAGTTTATTATCAGGGGATAATCAGCCCCAGCATTTT.